The present T cell receptor (beta chain) was sequenced within a study of STAT3 mutations in large granular lymphocyte leukemia. General study results and limits: Every T-cell large granular lymphocyte leukemia patient had at least one immunodominant TCR beta clonotype. In about 35% of the 18 patients, new TCR clonotypes emerged after therapy. Suggested: STAT3 mutation was not the ancestral event for these clonal expansions.

Of note for this clone: No antigen is known for it.

Each sample's TCRbeta library yielded on average about 41,000 productive templates. Sequencing used immunoSEQ multiplex PCR; TCRdb keeps in-frame clones, though not all of them. The sample lists approximately 2,400 clones; roughly 65% were seen once. This CDR3 has 12 amino acids. The V gene's germline CDR1 is SQVTM and CDR2 ANQGSEA. Trimming removed 8 bases from V and 2 bases from J; junction bases left unmatched: 5. The TCR comes from a woman between 50 and 59 years old with T-cell large granular lymphocyte leukemia. Some clones in this sample may be carry-over from other donors' samples. The V and J genes are TRBV29-1 and TRBJ2-7; 8 bases map to TRBD1. Sequencing was performed on peripheral blood mononuclear cells. DNA for the CDR3: TGCAGCACCCGGACAGGGCCCTACGAGCAGTACTTC. It specifies CSTRTGPYEQYF.